One and the same sample provided the 21 T cell receptor beta chains below, sequenced in a study of shared clonotypes between healthy human individuals. Some clones are missing from TCRdb's copy, which holds only in-frame ones; the method was immunoSEQ multiplex PCR. The sample lists fewer than 1.6 million clones, approximately 98.5% seen once, with approximately 0.4% in the top ten. The source material was naive CD4+ T cells sorted from blood. Subset given: CD45RA+ positively selected. The origin of the receptors is a man younger than 45 in good health.

This clone was observed a single time. This chain connects TRBV7-2 to TRBJ2-7; D gene unclear. The germline CDR1 and CDR2 sequences are SGHTA and FQGNSA. Trimming stripped 5 bases from V and 0 bases from J, with 14 bases between. The CDR3 sequence is 15 residues long. Here the CDR3 reads CASSIAGRASYEQYF. The CDR3 nucleotides are TGTGCCAGCAGCATCGCCGGACGGGCCTCCTACGAGCAGTACTTC.

The V call is TRBV7-2, the J call TRBJ1-2; D call uncertain. Trimming took 1 base from V and 4 from J, leaving 13 bases between them. The CDR3 is 15 residues long. CDR1 is SGHTA, CDR2 FQGNSA, per germline. The CDR3 nucleotides are TGTGCCAGCAGCTTAGGGAGGGTGGGCGGCTATGGCTACACCTTC. Residues: CASSLGRVGGYGYTF.

The chain joins TRBV9 to TRBJ1-3; D is unclear. The germline gives CDR1 SGDLS, CDR2 YYNGEE. This CDR3 comprises 14 residues. V was clipped by 3 bases and J by 6 bases, with 13 bases between them. The CDR3 spells CASSARTNLNTIYF. The CDR3, as DNA: TGTGCCAGCAGCGCTCGAACAAACCTAAACACCATATATTTT.

The chain combines TRBV2 with TRBJ2-5; tentative D call: TRBD1 (5 bases). Germline CDR1 SNHLY, CDR2 FYNNEI. Trimming shortened V by 6 bases and J by 5 bases, and 10 bases separated the two germline ends. This CDR3 has 12 amino acids. CDR3 region: CASRVQVETQYF. CDR3 sequence (DNA): TGTGCCAGCAGAGTACAGGTGGAGACCCAGTACTTC.

The chain uses TRBV15 and TRBJ1-5; D may be TRBD1 (5 bases). The V gene's germline CDR1 is LNHNV and CDR2 YYDKDF (reference sequence). Trimming pared 3 bases from V and 6 bases from J, leaving 12 bases between. The CDR3 consists of 14 residues. The CDR3 protein is CATSRGRESQPQHF. For the CDR3, the DNA is TGTGCCACCAGCAGGGGGCGAGAGAGTCAGCCCCAGCATTTT.

The V and J genes are TRBV19 and TRBJ2-1; possible D gene TRBD1, 5 bases. CDR3 length equals 15 residues. The germline V and J ends were trimmed by 5 bases and 1 base, with 12 bases remaining between them. Per germline, CDR1 LNHDA and CDR2 SQIVND (reference sequence). CDR3 protein: CASSPRAGSYNEQFF. The CDR3, as DNA: TGTGCCAGTAGTCCCAGGGCAGGGTCCTACAATGAGCAGTTCTTC.

J is TRBJ2-1 and V is TRBV29-1, with 9 bases matching TRBD1. The CDR3 spans 12 residues. Per germline, CDR1 SQVTM and CDR2 ANQGSEA. The trim removed 4 bases at V and 7 bases at J, leaving 2 bases unmatched. The CDR3 bases are TGCAGCGTTGCGACAGGGGGGAATGAGCAGTTCTTC. This encodes CSVATGGNEQFF.

This sequence joins TRBV9 and TRBJ1-5, with 8 positions matching TRBD1. CDR3 length: 12 residues. The trim removed 5 bases at V and 10 bases at J, leaving 5 bases unmatched. Per germline, CDR1 SGDLS and CDR2 YYNGEE. Here the CDR3 reads CASSFAGGPQHF. The CDR3 nucleotides are TGTGCCAGCAGTTTCGCAGGGGGCCCCCAGCATTTT.

The chain recombines TRBV11-2 with TRBJ2-7, with D possibly matching TRBD1 (5 bases). Trimming removed 5 bases at V and 1 base at J, with 9 bases between. This CDR3 comprises 13 residues. The germline gives CDR1 SGHAT, CDR2 FQNNGV. The DNA of the CDR3 is TGTGCCAGCAGCCCTGACAGATCCTACGAGCAGTACTTC. Translated, it gives CASSPDRSYEQYF. The variable domain in full, with the rest retrieved from reference TRBV11-2 and TRBJ2-7, is EAGVAQSPRYKIIEKRQSVAFWCNPISGHATLYWYQQILGQGPKLLIQFQNNGVVDDSQLPKDRFSAERLKGVDSTLKIQPAKLEDSAVYLCASSPDRSYEQYFGPGTRLTVT.

The CDR3, as DNA: TGTGCCAGCAGTGAAGGGACAAAAAACTATGGCTACACCTTC. Protein: CASSEGTKNYGYTF. This chain uses TRBV2 with TRBJ1-2; D perhaps matches TRBD1 (5 bases). The germline CDR1 and CDR2 sequences are SNHLY and FYNNEI. The CDR3 is 14 residues long. Trimming shortened V by 1 base and J by 2 bases, and 8 bases separated the two germline ends.

This clone came up once. The chain links TRBV11-2 to TRBJ2-3; TRBD2 matches at 12 bases. The CDR3 is 16 amino acids. Trimming at V came to 6 bases and at J to 2 bases, leaving 6 bases not matched to a gene. In germline, CDR1 is SGHAT, CDR2 FQNNGV. The CDR3 sequence: CASRKGLAGNTDTQYF. In DNA form, the CDR3 reads TGTGCCAGCAGAAAAGGACTAGCGGGAAACACAGATACGCAGTATTTT.

V is TRBV30 and J is TRBJ2-5; D call uncertain. Germline values: CDR1 GTSNPN, CDR2 SVGIG (reference sequence). The CDR3 runs to 13 residues. Between the trimmed V and J ends, which lost 6 bases and 2 bases, there was a span of 13 bases. Here the CDR3 reads CACRWPSQETQYF. CDR3 bases: TGTGCCTGTCGATGGCCTAGTCAAGAGACCCAGTACTTC. Full variable domain (rest looked up from reference TRBV30 and TRBJ2-5): SQTIHQWPATLVQPVGSPLSLECTVEGTSNPNLYWYRQAAGRGLQLLFYSVGIGQISSEVPQNLSASRPQDRQFILSSKKLLLSDSGFYLCACRWPSQETQYFGPGTRLLVL.

This clone was observed a single time. This rearrangement joins TRBV29-1 to TRBJ2-2, with 10 bases identical to TRBD2. Germline V lookup: CDR1 SQVTM, CDR2 ANQGSEA. This CDR3 has 14 amino acids. The V gene end was trimmed by 5 bases and the J gene end by 4 bases; junction bases not matched to a gene: 4. Here the CDR3 reads CSVSSSGSTGELFF. CDR3 DNA: TGCAGCGTTTCCTCTAGCGGGAGCACCGGGGAGCTGTTTTTT.

The CDR3 DNA is TGTGCCAGCAGTCACAGGGGAGGGCATCGCACTGAAGCTTTCTTT. This sequence encodes CASSHRGGHRTEAFF. The chain has TRBV28 and TRBJ1-1; 7 nucleotides agree with TRBD1. With V trimmed by 5 bases and J by 4 bases, 10 bases remained unmatched. The CDR3 covers 15 residues. Germline loops: CDR1 MDHEN, CDR2 SYDVKM.

This sequence joins TRBV7-8 and TRBJ2-7; the match to TRBD2 covers 7 bases. CDR1 SGHVS and CDR2 FQNEAQ come from the germline V gene. Unmatched junction bases numbered 11, after V lost 4 bases and J lost 5 bases. This CDR3 spans 15 amino acids. The CDR3: CASSSWHGTTNEQYF. The CDR3 DNA sequence: TGTGCCAGCAGCTCATGGCACGGGACTACCAACGAGCAGTACTTC.

The chain links TRBV30 to TRBJ2-1; D remains ambiguous. This CDR3 is 16 amino acids long. Germline lookup yields CDR1 GTSNPN and CDR2 SVGIG (reference sequence). With 0 bases removed from V and 0 bases from J, the gap between germline ends came to 12 bases. The CDR3 reads CAWSVRPVLSYNEQFF. CDR3 DNA sequence: TGTGCCTGGAGTGTACGTCCGGTGCTCTCCTACAATGAGCAGTTCTTC.

The chain has TRBV29-1 and TRBJ2-1, with D perhaps matching TRBD1 (6 bases). This CDR3 spans 14 amino acids. Germline CDR1 reads SQVTM; CDR2 reads ANQGSEA. The V and J ends lost 7 bases and 2 bases respectively, with 15 bases between them. The CDR3 reads CSARQAIPYNEQFF. The DNA of the CDR3 is TGCAGCGCAAGACAGGCGATTCCCTACAATGAGCAGTTCTTC.

V and J are TRBV29-1 and TRBJ2-3; a possible D gene is TRBD2 (5 bases). This CDR3 is 13 amino acids long. Trimming cost V 6 bases and J 1 base, with 11 bases left between them. Germline V gene data show CDR1 as SQVTM and CDR2 as ANQGSEA. The DNA for the CDR3 is TGCAGCGTGATTAGCGAGGGCACAGATACGCAGTATTTT. Translation gives CSVISEGTDTQYF.

This sequence joins TRBV7-6 and TRBJ1-4; possibly TRBD1 for D (5 bases). This CDR3 spans 16 amino acids. The germline V and J ends were trimmed by 3 bases and 8 bases, with 19 bases remaining between them. Germline V lookup: CDR1 SGHVS, CDR2 FNYEAQ. DNA for the CDR3: TGTGCCAGCAGCTTCAGGGACGGCAGGCAACTGGAAAAACTGTTTTTT. As protein: CASSFRDGRQLEKLFF. The full variable domain, completed using reference TRBV7-6 and TRBJ1-4, is GAGVSQSPRYKVTKRGQDVALRCDPISGHVSLYWYRQALGQGPEFLTYFNYEAQQDKSGLPNDRFSAERPEGSISTLTIQRTEQRDSAMYRCASSFRDGRQLEKLFFGSGTQLSVL.

The rearrangement links TRBV6-1 to TRBJ2-7; 8 nucleotides agree with TRBD1. This CDR3 is 17 amino acids long. Germline V lookup: CDR1 MNHNS, CDR2 SASEGT. V was pared by 6 bases and J by 7 bases, with 20 bases of the junction left unmatched. CDR3 sequence: CASSEPWVAGGIGEQYF. CDR3 DNA: TGTGCCAGCAGCGAACCCTGGGTGGCAGGGGGCATAGGGGAGCAGTACTTC.

The chain is built from TRBV5-1 and TRBJ2-3; TRBD2 aligns across 8 bases. Germline loops: CDR1 SGHRS, CDR2 YFSETQ. The CDR3 contains 14 residues. V lost 4 bases and J lost 5; bases outside the gene matches: 6. In nucleotides, the CDR3 is TGCGCCAGCAGCCCGGGACTAGTATTAGATACGCAGTATTTT. Encoded protein: CASSPGLVLDTQYF.